One sample yielded the 32 T cell receptor beta chains listed below, sequenced in a study of CD8 T cells in Susac syndrome. RNA totalling about 0.45 to 1 ug underwent reverse transcription with random hexamers. TCRdb re-called the immunoSEQ multiplex PCR reads with MiXCR, one entry per CDR3 protein. This sample has 210,000 or so distinct CDR3 sequences, with roughly nine tenths found just once. The sequenced sample was CD8+ T cells from PBMCs. The receptors were sampled from a human donor with multiple sclerosis.

This clonotype was picked up one time. This rearrangement joins TRBV12-3 or TRBV12-4 to TRBJ2-7; 12 bases fit TRBD2. Trimming took 6 bases from V and 5 from J; bases not matched to a gene: 11. This CDR3 comprises 16 residues. The CDR3: CASSPSGRASRHEQYF. CDR3 bases: TGTGCCAGCAGCCCTAGCGGGAGGGCCTCTCGCCACGAGCAGTACTTC.

V gene TRBV4-3 combines with J gene TRBJ2-3; 7 bases agree with TRBD2. Germline assignment: CDR1 LGHNA and CDR2 YSLEER. V gave up 0 bases and J gave up 3 bases; unmatched junction bases: 6. This CDR3 is 16 amino acids long. The CDR3 sequence: CASSQDPGGWTDTQYF. Here the CDR3 DNA reads TGCGCCAGCAGCCAAGATCCGGGAGGTTGGACAGATACGCAGTATTTT.

V gene TRBV7-8 combines with J gene TRBJ2-1; 9 bases line up with TRBD2. Germline assignment: CDR1 SGHVS and CDR2 FQNEAQ. This CDR3 spans 18 amino acids. The V and J ends lost 2 bases and 7 bases, in that order; junction bases with no gene match: 15. CDR3 residues: CASSLNPAGGPMGNEQFF. The CDR3 nucleotides are TGTGCCAGCAGCTTAAATCCAGCGGGGGGCCCAATGGGTAATGAGCAGTTCTTC.

V usage is TRBV13 and J usage is TRBJ1-2, with a possible D match to TRBD1 (5 bases). Deletions cut 5 bases from V and 8 bases from J, with 15 bases between. Germline CDR1 is PRHDT and CDR2 is FYEKMQ (reference sequence). This CDR3 is 13 amino acids long. DNA for the CDR3: TGTGCCAGCAGCCCACGGGGGATTGCCGGCTACACCTTC. Translated: CASSPRGIAGYTF.

This clonotype was detected only once. This chain uses TRBV19 with TRBJ2-1; D gene unclear. The V end was cut by 3 bases, the J end by 8 bases, with 8 bases between. Germline V gene sequence: CDR1 LNHDA, CDR2 SQIVND (reference sequence). CDR3 size: 12 residues. The CDR3 is CASSIPPDEQFF. CDR3 nucleotide sequence: TGTGCCAGTAGTATCCCTCCCGATGAGCAGTTCTTC.

The chain uses TRBV28 and TRBJ2-1, with 11 bases identical to TRBD1. The CDR3 sequence is 17 residues long. Germline assignment: CDR1 MDHEN and CDR2 SYDVKM. V lost 6 bases and J lost 6; bases outside the gene matches: 13. The CDR3 DNA reads as TGTGCCAGCAGCAAATCTCCGGACAGGGGGCCTAGCAATGAGCAGTTCTTC. This encodes CASSKSPDRGPSNEQFF.

This clonotype has a handful of counts. The CDR3 loop reads CASSFGTAYEQYF. The CDR3 DNA reads as TGTGCCAGCAGCTTCGGGACAGCCTACGAGCAGTACTTC. The J gene is TRBJ2-7, the V gene TRBV27, with 7 bases aligning to TRBD1. This CDR3 is built from 13 residues. J was trimmed by 2 bases and V by 6 bases; bases with no gene match: 4. From germline, CDR1 is MNHEY and CDR2 SMNVEV (reference sequence).

The chain uses TRBV30 and TRBJ1-1; D is unclear. This CDR3 contains 13 residues. Germline CDR1 GTSNPN, CDR2 SVGIG (reference sequence). The germline V and J ends were trimmed by 2 bases and 1 base, with 8 bases remaining between them. The CDR3 loop is CAWSLGPNTEAFF. As DNA, the CDR3 is TGTGCCTGGAGTTTGGGTCCGAACACTGAAGCTTTCTTT.

This chain uses TRBV2 with TRBJ2-7, with 8 bases that match TRBD2. CDR1 SNHLY and CDR2 FYNNEI come from the germline V gene. Trimming at V came to 7 bases and at J to 2 bases, leaving 7 bases not matched to a gene. The CDR3 has 14 amino acids. CDR3 sequence (DNA): TGTGCCAGCAATGGCGGGAGGCCCCCCTACGAGCAGTACTTC. It specifies CASNGGRPPYEQYF. Full variable domain (remainder filled in from reference TRBV2 and TRBJ2-7): EPEVTQTPSHQVTQMGQEVILRCVPISNHLYFYWYRQILGQKVEFLVSFYNNEISEKSEIFDDQFSVERPDGSNFTLKIRSTKLEDSAMYFCASNGGRPPYEQYFGPGTRLTVT.

The rearrangement uses TRBV11-2 and TRBJ2-7, with D perhaps matching TRBD1 or TRBD2 (7 bases each). This CDR3 has 14 amino acids. V lost 5 bases to trimming and J lost 1 base, with 12 bases between them. Germline V gene data show CDR1 as SGHAT and CDR2 as FQNNGV. CDR3 sequence reads: CASSRQGGSYEQYF. The CDR3 bases are TGTGCCAGCAGCCGACAGGGAGGGTCCTACGAGCAGTACTTC.

The chain is built from TRBV5-6 and TRBJ2-1; 7 positions agree with TRBD2. The CDR3 covers 14 residues. Germline CDR1 and CDR2: SGHDT and YYEEEE. The trim removed 0 bases at V and 7 bases at J, leaving 4 bases unmatched. CDR3 DNA: TGTGCCAGCAGCTTGGCAAATAGCGGGAATGAGCAGTTCTTC. Translated: CASSLANSGNEQFF.

The rearrangement uses TRBV27 and TRBJ1-3; a possible D gene is TRBD1 (5 bases). CDR1 is MNHEY, CDR2 SMNVEV, per germline (reference sequence). The CDR3 length is 17 residues. Trimming cost V 5 bases and J 2 bases, with 19 bases left between them. In nucleotides, the CDR3 is TGTGCCAGCAGTATTGTAGGCCCCGCGGGGCCTGGAAACACCATATATTTT. Residues: CASSIVGPAGPGNTIYF.

The J gene is TRBJ2-3, the V gene TRBV4-3; D gene ambiguous. Germline V lookup: CDR1 LGHNA, CDR2 YSLEER. The CDR3 covers 13 residues. V was cut by 0 bases and J by 1 base, with 2 bases left in between. The CDR3 reads CASSQEGTDTQYF. The DNA of the CDR3 is TGCGCCAGCAGCCAAGAAGGCACAGATACGCAGTATTTT.

This chain uses TRBV25-1 with TRBJ1-3, with 9 bases lining up with TRBD1. The length of the CDR3 is 17 residues. Germline values: CDR1 MGHDK, CDR2 SYGVNS. The V gene end was trimmed by 4 bases and the J gene end by 0 bases; junction bases not matched to a gene: 7. For the CDR3, the DNA is TGTGCCAGCAGTGGGGGCTGGACAGGGGTCTCTGGAAACACCATATATTTT. Its protein is CASSGGWTGVSGNTIYF.

The V call is TRBV13, the J call TRBJ2-2, with D perhaps TRBD2 (6 bases). Germline V gene lookup returns CDR1 PRHDT and CDR2 FYEKMQ (reference sequence). Trimming took off 3 bases at V and 1 base at J, with 12 bases between the two ends. The CDR3 has 16 amino acids. The CDR3 loop is CASSFGGVVNTGELFF. The DNA of the CDR3 is TGTGCCAGCAGCTTCGGCGGGGTCGTGAACACCGGGGAGCTGTTTTTT.

This clonotype was recorded only once. The chain is built from TRBV2 and TRBJ2-1; the D call may be TRBD1 or TRBD2 (6 bases each). CDR3 length equals 13 residues. Germline CDR1 and CDR2: SNHLY and FYNNEI. V was pared by 10 bases and J by 7 bases, with 17 bases between. CDR3: CATQGRGGNEQFF. CDR3 nucleotides: TGTGCCACCCAGGGGCGGGGAGGTAATGAGCAGTTCTTC.

The chain employs TRBV4-1 and TRBJ1-2; D is uncertain. The V and J ends lost 0 bases and 4 bases respectively, with 6 bases between them. Germline V CDR1 and CDR2: MGHRA, YSYEKL. CDR3 length equals 13 residues. The CDR3 DNA sequence: TGCGCCAGCAGCCAAGAACTATCCTATGGCTACACCTTC. This gives the protein CASSQELSYGYTF.

This sequence joins TRBV7-3 and TRBJ2-5; possible D gene TRBD2, 6 bases. CDR3 length: 18 amino acids. Trimming left V 2 bases short and J 4 bases short, with 23 bases between. CDR1 and CDR2 (germline): SGHTA, FQGTGA. CDR3 amino acids: CASSLWYGFGGIGETQYF. The CDR3 nucleotides read TGTGCCAGCAGCTTATGGTACGGGTTTGGCGGGATCGGAGAGACCCAGTACTTC.

The J gene is TRBJ2-7, the V gene TRBV2; either TRBD1 or TRBD2 may fit D (5 bases each). The CDR3 length is 17 residues. The germline V and J ends were trimmed by 5 bases and 2 bases, with 22 bases remaining between them. Germline V gene sequence: CDR1 SNHLY, CDR2 FYNNEI. In nucleotides, the CDR3 is TGTGCCAGCAGTCCTGGGGCTGAGGGTTACCCCGCCTACGAGCAGTACTTC. It codes for CASSPGAEGYPAYEQYF.

V and J are TRBV27 and TRBJ2-7; 7 bases match TRBD2. Trimming at V came to 8 bases and at J to 7 bases, leaving 14 bases not matched to a gene. Germline CDR1 MNHEY, CDR2 SMNVEV (reference sequence). CDR3 length: 14 amino acids. The CDR3 DNA is TGTGCCAGCCGTCTTGACGGGGGGTACCTAGAGCAGTACTTC. Amino acids: CASRLDGGYLEQYF.

The chain combines TRBV5-1 with TRBJ2-1, with 7 bases identical to TRBD1. The germline CDR1 and CDR2 sequences are SGHRS and YFSETQ. V lost 4 bases to trimming and J lost 2 bases; unmatched junction nucleotides: 3. There are 14 residues in the CDR3. CDR3 in DNA: TGCGCCAGCAGCCTGGACAGGCCCTACAATGAGCAGTTCTTC. Its protein product is CASSLDRPYNEQFF.

The V and J genes are TRBV2 and TRBJ1-2; D may be TRBD1 (5 bases). The CDR3 consists of 14 residues. The V gene lost 3 bases and the J gene lost 1 base, with 9 bases spanning the gap. CDR1 SNHLY and CDR2 FYNNEI come from the germline V gene. This CDR3 is CASSDGRVNYGYTF. The CDR3 DNA is TGTGCCAGCAGTGACGGCAGGGTTAACTATGGCTACACCTTC.

The chain carries TRBV7-3 and TRBJ2-4, with 7 bases lining up with TRBD2. This CDR3 contains 13 residues. The germline V gene has CDR1 SGHTA and CDR2 FQGTGA. J was trimmed by 8 bases and V by 5 bases; bases with no gene match: 6. CDR3 amino acids: CASSRSGVYIQYF. CDR3 sequence (DNA): TGTGCCAGCAGCCGGAGCGGGGTCTACATTCAGTACTTC. Together with reference TRBV7-3 and TRBJ2-4, the CDR3 gives the full variable domain: GAGVSQTPSNKVTEKGKYVELRCDPISGHTALYWYRQSLGQGPEFLIYFQGTGAADDSGLPNDRFFAVRPEGSVSTLKIQRTERGDSAVYLCASSRSGVYIQYFGAGTRLSVL.

V gene TRBV12-3 or TRBV12-4 combines with J gene TRBJ2-5; the D gene is possibly TRBD1 (5 bases). Trimming cost V 6 bases and J 0 bases, with 11 bases left between them. This CDR3 contains 14 residues. The CDR3 sequence: CASSPLGHQETQYF. CDR3 bases: TGTGCCAGCAGCCCCCTGGGGCACCAAGAGACCCAGTACTTC.

The V gene is TRBV20-1, the J gene TRBJ1-3; D is possibly TRBD1 (5 bases). The germline CDR1 and CDR2 sequences are DFQATT and SNEGSKA (reference sequence). The CDR3 has 16 residues. V was pared by 1 base and J by 4 bases, with 17 bases between. CDR3 amino acids: CSARGAPGDAGNTIYF. CDR3 DNA sequence: TGCAGTGCTAGAGGGGCCCCGGGGGATGCCGGAAACACCATATATTTT.

V and J are TRBV12-5 and TRBJ1-1; 8 nucleotides line up with TRBD1. V was clipped by 2 bases and J by 3 bases; unmatched bases: 8. There are 16 residues in the CDR3. From germline, CDR1 is LGHNT and CDR2 FRNRAP. For the CDR3, the DNA is TGTGCTAGTGGTTTGTTGACAGGGGAGGTCTACACTGAAGCTTTCTTT. This translates into CASGLLTGEVYTEAFF.

V and J are TRBV4-1 and TRBJ1-5, with no clear D. The CDR3 length is 16 residues. Germline-derived CDR1 and CDR2 are MGHRA and YSYEKL. Trimming removed 1 base from V and 3 bases from J, with 13 bases in between. The CDR3 DNA sequence: TGCGCCAGCAGCCAAGGAGTTTCCGTACCCAATCAGCCCCAGCATTTT. It yields the protein CASSQGVSVPNQPQHF.

The chain recombines TRBV20-1 with TRBJ1-2; the D gene is possibly TRBD1 (5 bases). This CDR3 spans 12 amino acids. Germline lookup yields CDR1 DFQATT and CDR2 SNEGSKA (reference sequence). V dropped 3 bases and J dropped 4 bases, with 9 bases sitting between them. CDR3 residues: CSASPGGYGYTF. The CDR3, as DNA: TGCAGTGCTAGTCCGGGGGGCTATGGCTACACCTTC.

The sample holds one count of this clonotype. This chain joins TRBV5-1 and TRBJ1-2, with D tentatively TRBD1 (5 bases). V gave up 4 bases and J gave up 2 bases, with 18 bases separating them. The CDR3 covers 16 residues. CDR1 is SGHRS, CDR2 YFSETQ, per germline. CDR3 residues: CASSQDEGWRNYGYTF. The CDR3 nucleotides read TGCGCCAGCAGCCAGGACGAGGGGTGGAGAAACTATGGCTACACCTTC.

The genes are TRBV7-3 and TRBJ2-3; unclear D gene. The germline V and J ends were trimmed by 4 bases and 0 bases, with 14 bases remaining between them. The CDR3 length is 16 residues. CDR1 is SGHTA and CDR2 is FQGTGA in the germline V gene. The CDR3 protein is CASSSPLVWSTDTQYF. CDR3 bases: TGTGCCAGCAGCTCACCCCTAGTATGGAGCACAGATACGCAGTATTTT.

This chain uses TRBV4-2 with TRBJ2-3; 8 bases agree with TRBD2. This CDR3 comprises 18 residues. V lost 1 base, J lost 4 bases, and 13 bases stayed unmatched. Germline V gives CDR1 LGHNA, CDR2 YNFKEQ. The CDR3 sequence: CASSQGYGGAGEADTQYF. CDR3 coding DNA: TGTGCCAGCAGCCAAGGGTATGGCGGAGCGGGAGAGGCAGATACGCAGTATTTT.

V gene TRBV4-3 combines with J gene TRBJ2-2; 12 bases map to TRBD2. Looked up from germline, CDR1 is LGHNA and CDR2 is YSLEER. CDR3 length: 14 amino acids. Trimming at V came to 4 bases and at J to 8 bases, leaving 2 bases not matched to a gene. The CDR3 DNA follows: TGCGCCAGCAGCCTTGGACTAGCGGGAGGGGAGCTGTTTTTT. Residues: CASSLGLAGGELFF.